Below, one T cell receptor beta chain is given with its context. The target antigen is unknown. Its ends do not fully match the called genes, so a read error is possible. Some clones are missing from TCRdb's copy, which holds only in-frame ones; the method was immunoSEQ multiplex PCR. This sample yields roughly 50,000 clones, of which roughly nine tenths are seen a single time; around 15% belongs to the top ten. The sample originates from a study of Tregs in tolerant kidney transplant recipients. Study-level results: Few patients were studied, so findings need validation in larger groups. This study did not directly address biological reproducibility. Some patients' samples used different primers over time, so nucleotide sequences weren't comparable.

Related graft donors supplied nonmyeloablative bone marrow transplants, and mixed chimerism was transient. CD4+CD25+CD127- Tregs, CD4+CD25- non-Tregs, CD4 and CD8 cells were sorted. The germline V gene encodes CDR1 LGHNT and CDR2 FRNRAP. There are 18 residues in the CDR3. The rearrangement uses TRBV12-5 and TRBJ2-3; 14 bases align to TRBD2. This clonotype originated in a human patient who received a combined kidney and bone marrow transplant. Some T cells may possibly be graft donor cells. Sequencing was performed on CD8+ T cells from blood (PBMCs), taken 12 months after the transplant. The CDR3 DNA follows: TGTGCTAGTGGGTTGGGACTAGCGGGAGCCACTAGCACAGATACGCAGTATTTT. Amino acids: CASGLGLAGATSTDTQYF.